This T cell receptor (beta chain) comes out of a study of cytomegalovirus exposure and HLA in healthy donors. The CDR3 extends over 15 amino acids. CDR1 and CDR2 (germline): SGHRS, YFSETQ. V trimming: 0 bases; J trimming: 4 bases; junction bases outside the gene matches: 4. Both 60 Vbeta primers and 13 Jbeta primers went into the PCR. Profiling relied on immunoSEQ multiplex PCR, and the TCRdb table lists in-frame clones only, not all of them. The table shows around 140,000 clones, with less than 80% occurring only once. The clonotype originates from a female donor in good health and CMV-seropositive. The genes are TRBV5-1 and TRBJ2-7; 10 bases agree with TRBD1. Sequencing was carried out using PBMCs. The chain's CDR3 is CASSLEGTGDYEQYF. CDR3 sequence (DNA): TGCGCCAGCAGCTTGGAGGGGACAGGGGATTACGAGCAGTACTTC. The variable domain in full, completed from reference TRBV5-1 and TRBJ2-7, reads KAGVTQTPRYLIKTRGQQVTLSCSPISGHRSVSWYQQTPGQGLQFLFEYFSETQRNKGNFPGRFSGRQFSNSRSEMNVSTLELGDSALYLCASSLEGTGDYEQYFGPGTRLTVT.